This T cell receptor (beta chain) was recovered during a study of T cell responses to AZD1222 COVID-19 vaccine. The CDR3 has 15 amino acids. With 5 bases removed from V and 6 bases from J, the gap between germline ends came to 14 bases. The germline gives CDR1 SGHVS, CDR2 FNYEAQ. TCRdb's table, derived via immunoSEQ multiplex PCR, lists solely in-frame clones and lacks some. The top ten hold approximately 6% of the sample, which has about 130,000 clones, roughly 88% seen once. This receptor was identified in an adult who received the AZD1222 COVID-19 vaccine. The sequences come from peripheral blood, collected 28 days after the second AZD1222 dose. This chain joins TRBV7-6 and TRBJ1-6; TRBD1 might be the D (6 bases). The DNA of the CDR3 is TGTGCCAGCAGCATGGACAGCGTAACTAATTCACCCCTCCACTTT. This gives the protein CASSMDSVTNSPLHF.